These 7 T cell receptor beta chains share one sample of origin, sequenced in a study of CD4+ T cells in melanoma. Clones were read by immunoSEQ multiplex PCR, and TCRdb kept only the in-frame ones, dropping some. The top ten hold about 8.8% of the sample, which has about 21,000 clones, 78% seen once. The receptor set was obtained from a human donor with melanoma.

The CDR3 protein is CASSLGGEGWNQPQHF. The CDR3 DNA follows: TGTGCCAGCAGCTTGGGGGGGGAGGGGTGGAATCAGCCCCAGCATTTT. The gene calls are TRBV5-6 and TRBJ1-5, with D maybe TRBD1 (5 bases). CDR1 and CDR2 from the germline V gene are SGHDT and YYEEEE. CDR3 length: 16 amino acids. V gave up 0 bases and J gave up 4 bases, with 14 bases separating them.

The chain uses TRBV11-1 and TRBJ1-6, with no clear D. The CDR3 runs 13 residues. Trimming removed 5 bases from V and 13 bases from J, with 15 bases in between. Germline CDR1 SGHAT, CDR2 FQDESV (reference sequence). The CDR3 region has the DNA TGTGCCAGCAGCCCGCGACGAGGGAACCCCCTCCACTTT. This translates into CASSPRRGNPLHF. The full variable domain, with the rest looked up from reference TRBV11-1 and TRBJ1-6, is EAEVAQSPRYKITEKSQAVAFWCDPISGHATLYWYRQILGQGPELLVQFQDESVVDDSQLPKDRFSAERLKGVDSTLKIQPAELGDSAMYLCASSPRRGNPLHFGNGTRLTVT.

This chain joins TRBV5-5 and TRBJ2-3, with unresolved D. The CDR3 extends over 14 amino acids. Trimming stripped 4 bases from V and 4 bases from J, with 13 bases between. From germline, CDR1 is SGHKS and CDR2 YYEKEE (reference sequence). The CDR3 coding sequence is TGTGCCAGCAGCCCGACGGTTTCCTCAGATACGCAGTATTTT. Translated, it gives CASSPTVSSDTQYF.

The V gene is TRBV14, the J gene TRBJ1-1; D remains unclear. Germline V CDR1 and CDR2: SGHDN, FVKESK. This CDR3 spans 14 amino acids. V was shortened by 1 base and J by 3 bases, with 9 bases between the two germline ends. CDR3 coding DNA: TGTGCCAGCAGCCAAGCAGGAGTCCACACTGAAGCTTTCTTT. Translation: CASSQAGVHTEAFF.

This chain links TRBV27 with TRBJ1-3; D remains ambiguous. This CDR3 comprises 17 residues. The V end lost 5 bases, the J end lost 0 bases, and 17 bases lay between the germline ends. The germline gives CDR1 MNHEY, CDR2 SMNVEV (reference sequence). For the CDR3, the DNA is TGTGCCAGCAGTGCCGGGAGACGCCTACCCTCTGGAAACACCATATATTTT. It yields the protein CASSAGRRLPSGNTIYF.

The genes are TRBV4-1 and TRBJ2-2; 13 nucleotides line up with TRBD2. Germline-derived CDR1 and CDR2 are MGHRA and YSYEKL. Trimming cost V 0 bases and J 1 base; bases outside gene matches: 8. This CDR3 region has 20 residues. Written as DNA, the CDR3 is TGCGCCAGCAGCCAAGACGGACTAGCGGGGGAAGATTTGAACACCGGGGAGCTGTTTTTT. As protein: CASSQDGLAGEDLNTGELFF.

This chain connects TRBV18 to TRBJ2-1, with D unresolved. CDR3 length equals 13 residues. Trimming cost V 4 bases and J 6 bases, with 10 bases left between them. CDR1 KGHSH and CDR2 LQKENI come from the germline V gene. CDR3 protein: CASSQGTGNEQFF. The CDR3, as DNA: TGTGCCAGCTCACAGGGAACCGGCAATGAGCAGTTCTTC.